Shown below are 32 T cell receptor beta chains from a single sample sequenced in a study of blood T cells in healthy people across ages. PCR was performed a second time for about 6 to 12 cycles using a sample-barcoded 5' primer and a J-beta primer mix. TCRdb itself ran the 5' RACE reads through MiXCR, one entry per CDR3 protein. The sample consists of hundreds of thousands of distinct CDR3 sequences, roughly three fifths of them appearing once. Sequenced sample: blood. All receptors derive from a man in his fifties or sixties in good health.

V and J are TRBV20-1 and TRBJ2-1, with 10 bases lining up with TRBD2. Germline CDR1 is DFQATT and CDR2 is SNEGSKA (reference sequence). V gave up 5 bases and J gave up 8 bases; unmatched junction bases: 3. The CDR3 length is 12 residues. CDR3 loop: CSAEGTSDEQFF. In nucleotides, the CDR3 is TGCAGTGCTGAGGGGACTAGCGATGAGCAGTTCTTC.

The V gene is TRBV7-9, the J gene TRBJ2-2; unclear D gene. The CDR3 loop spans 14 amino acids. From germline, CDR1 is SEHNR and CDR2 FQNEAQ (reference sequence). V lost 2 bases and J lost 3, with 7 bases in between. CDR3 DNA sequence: TGTGCCAGCAGCTTATTTATGGACACCGGGGAGCTGTTTTTT. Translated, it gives CASSLFMDTGELFF.

As DNA, the CDR3 is TGCGCCAGCAGCCCCATGGGGGGGGGCACCTACGAGCAGTACTTC. Translation gives CASSPMGGGTYEQYF. This chain uses TRBV5-1 with TRBJ2-7, with a weak D call TRBD2 (7 bases). Germline values: CDR1 SGHRS, CDR2 YFSETQ. Trimming pared 4 bases from V and 2 bases from J, leaving 16 bases between. The length of the CDR3 is 15 residues.

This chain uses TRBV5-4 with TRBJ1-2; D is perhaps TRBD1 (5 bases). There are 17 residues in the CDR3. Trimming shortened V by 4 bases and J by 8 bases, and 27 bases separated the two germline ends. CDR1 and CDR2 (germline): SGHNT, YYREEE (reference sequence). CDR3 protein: CASSPELITGTAGGYTF. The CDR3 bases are TGTGCCAGCAGCCCCGAATTAATCACCGGGACGGCGGGCGGCTACACCTTC.

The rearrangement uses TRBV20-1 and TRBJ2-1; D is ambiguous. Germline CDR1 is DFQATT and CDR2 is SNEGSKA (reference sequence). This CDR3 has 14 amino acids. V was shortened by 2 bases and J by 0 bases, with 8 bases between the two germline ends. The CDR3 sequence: CSARFRSSYNEQFF. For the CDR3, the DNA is TGCAGTGCTAGATTCCGGAGCTCCTACAATGAGCAGTTCTTC.

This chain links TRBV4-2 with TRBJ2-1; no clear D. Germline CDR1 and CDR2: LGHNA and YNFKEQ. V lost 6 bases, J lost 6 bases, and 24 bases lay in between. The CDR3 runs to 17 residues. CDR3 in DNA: TGTGCCAGCAGTTCTACATCCCTATATGGGTCACGCAATGAGCAGTTCTTC. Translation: CASSSTSLYGSRNEQFF.

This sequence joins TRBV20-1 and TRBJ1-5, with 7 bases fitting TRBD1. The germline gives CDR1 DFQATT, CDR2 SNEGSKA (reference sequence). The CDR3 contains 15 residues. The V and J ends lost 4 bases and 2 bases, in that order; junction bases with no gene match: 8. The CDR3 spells CSATTDRVGNQPQHF. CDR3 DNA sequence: TGCAGTGCTACGACCGACAGGGTCGGCAATCAGCCCCAGCATTTT.

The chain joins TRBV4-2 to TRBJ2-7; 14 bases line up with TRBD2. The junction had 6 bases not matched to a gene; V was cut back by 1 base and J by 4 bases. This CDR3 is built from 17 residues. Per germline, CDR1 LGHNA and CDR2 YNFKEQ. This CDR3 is CASSQGSTSGGVYEQYF. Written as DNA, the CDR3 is TGTGCCAGCAGCCAAGGATCGACTAGCGGGGGGGTTTACGAGCAGTACTTC.

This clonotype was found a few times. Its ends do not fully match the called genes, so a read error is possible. The CDR3 nucleotides are TGCAGTGCTAGAGTAAATAACTCACCCCTCCACTTT. Its protein is CSARVNNSPLHF. J is TRBJ1-6 and V is TRBV20-1; D not certain. Germline lookup yields CDR1 DFQATT and CDR2 SNEGSKA (reference sequence). CDR3 length equals 12 residues.

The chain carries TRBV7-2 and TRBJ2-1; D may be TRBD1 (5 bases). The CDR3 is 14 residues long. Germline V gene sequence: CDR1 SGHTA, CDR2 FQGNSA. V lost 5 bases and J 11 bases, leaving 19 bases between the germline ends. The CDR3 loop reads CASSPKPDIPKQFF. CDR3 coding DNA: TGTGCCAGCAGCCCTAAGCCGGACATTCCGAAGCAGTTCTTC.

The CDR3 loop reads CAWSDGTSGKETQYF. The CDR3 nucleotides read TGTGCCTGGAGTGACGGGACTAGCGGGAAAGAGACCCAGTACTTC. The genes are TRBV7-2 and TRBJ2-5; 13 bases map to TRBD2. Germline-derived CDR1 and CDR2 are SGHTA and FQGNSA. With V trimmed by 11 bases and J by 3 bases, 9 bases remained unmatched. The length of the CDR3 is 15 residues. Filled out from reference TRBV7-2 and TRBJ2-5, the complete variable domain reads GAGVSQSPSNKVTEKGKDVELRCDPISGHTALYWYRQSLGQGLEFLIYFQGNSAPDKSGLPSDRFSAERTGGSVSTLTIQRTQQEDSAVYLCAWSDGTSGKETQYFGPGTRLLVL.

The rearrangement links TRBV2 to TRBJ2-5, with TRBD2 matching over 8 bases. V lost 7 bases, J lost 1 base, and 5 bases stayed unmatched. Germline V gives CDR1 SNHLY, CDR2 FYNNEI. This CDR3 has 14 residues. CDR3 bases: TGTGCCAGCAAGGAGCGGGGGATCCAAGAGACCCAGTACTTC. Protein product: CASKERGIQETQYF. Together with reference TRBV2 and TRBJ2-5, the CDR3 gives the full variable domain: EPEVTQTPSHQVTQMGQEVILRCVPISNHLYFYWYRQILGQKVEFLVSFYNNEISEKSEIFDDQFSVERPDGSNFTLKIRSTKLEDSAMYFCASKERGIQETQYFGPGTRLLVL.

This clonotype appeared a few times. CDR3 sequence: CATSGGETNEQYF. CDR3 DNA: TGTGCCACCAGTGGAGGGGAAACCAATGAGCAGTACTTC. V and J are TRBV24-1 and TRBJ2-5; the D gene could be TRBD1 or TRBD2 (5 bases each). Germline V gene data show CDR1 as KGHDR and CDR2 as SFDVKD. CDR3 size: 13 residues. Trimming left V 5 bases short and J 11 bases short, with 17 bases between.

In DNA form, the CDR3 reads TGTGCCATCAGCCCGAGCACAGATACGCAGTATTTT. Protein sequence: CAISPSTDTQYF. The V gene is TRBV10-3, the J gene TRBJ2-3, with D unresolved. The CDR3 sequence is 12 residues long. V shed 6 bases and J shed 0 bases, with 4 bases lying between them. CDR1 and CDR2 (germline): ENHRY, SYGVKD.

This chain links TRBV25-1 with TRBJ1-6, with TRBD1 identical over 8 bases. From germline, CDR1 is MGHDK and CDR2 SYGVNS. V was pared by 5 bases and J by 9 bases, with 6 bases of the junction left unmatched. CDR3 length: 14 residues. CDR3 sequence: CASSLQGEGSPLHF. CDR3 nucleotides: TGTGCCAGCAGTCTACAGGGGGAGGGTTCACCCCTCCACTTT.

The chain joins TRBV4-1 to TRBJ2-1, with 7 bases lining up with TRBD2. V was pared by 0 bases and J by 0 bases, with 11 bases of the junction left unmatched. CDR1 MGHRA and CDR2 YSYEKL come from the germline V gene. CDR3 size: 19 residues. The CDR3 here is CASSQDWGTTRSSYNEQFF. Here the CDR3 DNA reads TGCGCCAGCAGCCAAGACTGGGGGACTACCAGGAGCTCCTACAATGAGCAGTTCTTC.

CDR3 DNA: TGTGCCAGCAGCCAAGGGCAGGGGGGCCCCTACGAGCAGTACTTC. As protein: CASSQGQGGPYEQYF. This chain joins TRBV3-1 and TRBJ2-7; D possibly corresponds to TRBD1 (7 bases). CDR3 length equals 15 residues. Germline CDR1 reads LGHDT; CDR2 reads YNNKEL (reference sequence). Trimming left V 1 base short and J 2 bases short, with 12 bases between.

CDR3 sequence (DNA): TGTGCCAGCAGCGTCCGGGACATCCAAGTTTTCACAGATACGCAGTATTTT. This sequence encodes CASSVRDIQVFTDTQYF. This chain links TRBV5-5 with TRBJ2-3; D possibly corresponds to TRBD1 (6 bases). The ends were cut back, 4 bases at V and 2 bases at J, with 20 bases in the middle. CDR1 and CDR2 from the germline V gene are SGHKS and YYEKEE (reference sequence). The CDR3 runs to 17 residues. The complete variable domain, with remaining parts taken from reference TRBV5-5 and TRBJ2-3, reads DAGVTQSPTHLIKTRGQQVTLRCSPISGHKSVSWYQQVLGQGPQFIFQYYEKEERGRGNFPDRFSARQFPNYSSELNVNALLLGDSALYLCASSVRDIQVFTDTQYFGPGTRLTVL.

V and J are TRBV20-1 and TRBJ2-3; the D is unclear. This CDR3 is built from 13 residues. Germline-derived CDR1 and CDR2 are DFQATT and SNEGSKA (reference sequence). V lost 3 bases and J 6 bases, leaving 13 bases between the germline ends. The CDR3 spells CSASADGSDTQYF. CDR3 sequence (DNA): TGCAGTGCTAGCGCGGACGGCTCGGATACGCAGTATTTT.

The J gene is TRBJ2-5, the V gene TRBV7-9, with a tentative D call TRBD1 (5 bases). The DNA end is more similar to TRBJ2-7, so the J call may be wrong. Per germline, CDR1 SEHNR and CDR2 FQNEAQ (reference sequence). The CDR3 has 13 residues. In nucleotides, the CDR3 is TGTGCCAGCAGTTTTAGGGGCGACTCCGAGCAGTACTTC. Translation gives CASSFRGDSEQYF.

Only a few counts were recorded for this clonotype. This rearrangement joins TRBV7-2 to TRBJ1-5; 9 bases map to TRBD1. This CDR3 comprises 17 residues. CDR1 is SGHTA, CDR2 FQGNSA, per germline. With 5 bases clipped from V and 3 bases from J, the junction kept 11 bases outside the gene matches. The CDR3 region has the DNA TGTGCCAGCAGCCCCACAGGAGGGACAGGGAACAATCAGCCCCAGCATTTT. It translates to CASSPTGGTGNNQPQHF.

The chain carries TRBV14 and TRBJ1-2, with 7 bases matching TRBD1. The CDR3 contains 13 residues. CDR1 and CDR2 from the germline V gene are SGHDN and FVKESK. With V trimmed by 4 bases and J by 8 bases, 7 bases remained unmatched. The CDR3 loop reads CASSLGQDWGYTF. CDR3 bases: TGTGCCAGCAGCCTCGGACAGGATTGGGGCTACACCTTC.

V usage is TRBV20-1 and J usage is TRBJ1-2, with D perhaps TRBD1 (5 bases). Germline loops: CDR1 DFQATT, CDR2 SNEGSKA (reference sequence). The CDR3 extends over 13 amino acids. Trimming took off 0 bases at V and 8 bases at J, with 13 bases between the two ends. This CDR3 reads CSARDLGVHGYTF. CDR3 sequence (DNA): TGCAGTGCTAGAGATCTGGGGGTGCACGGCTACACCTTC.

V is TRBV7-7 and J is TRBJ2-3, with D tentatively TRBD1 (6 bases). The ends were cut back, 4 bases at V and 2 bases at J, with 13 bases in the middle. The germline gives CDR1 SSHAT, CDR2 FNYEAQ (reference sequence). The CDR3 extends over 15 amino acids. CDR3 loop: CASSSTTGDTDTQYF. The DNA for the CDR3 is TGTGCCAGCAGCTCGACGACAGGAGACACAGATACGCAGTATTTT.

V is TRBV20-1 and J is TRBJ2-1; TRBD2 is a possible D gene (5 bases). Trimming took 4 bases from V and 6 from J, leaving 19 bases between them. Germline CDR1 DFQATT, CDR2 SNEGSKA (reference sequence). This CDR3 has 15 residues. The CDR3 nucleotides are TGCAGTGCTAAGGAGCCGGGATCCCGGGGCAATGAGCAGTTCTTC. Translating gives CSAKEPGSRGNEQFF.

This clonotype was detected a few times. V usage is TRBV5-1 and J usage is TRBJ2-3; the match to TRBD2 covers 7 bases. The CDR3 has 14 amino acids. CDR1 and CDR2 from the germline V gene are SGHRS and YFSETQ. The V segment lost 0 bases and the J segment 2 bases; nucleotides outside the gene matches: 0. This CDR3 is CASSLGDYTDTQYF. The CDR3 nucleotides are TGCGCCAGCAGCTTGGGGGACTACACAGATACGCAGTATTTT.

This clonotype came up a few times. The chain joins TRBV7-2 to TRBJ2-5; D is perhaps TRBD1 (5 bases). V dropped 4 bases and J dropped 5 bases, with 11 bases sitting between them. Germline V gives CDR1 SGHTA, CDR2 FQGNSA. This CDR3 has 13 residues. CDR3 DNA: TGTGCCAGCAGCTCAGCACCAGGGGAGACCCAGTACTTC. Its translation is CASSSAPGETQYF.

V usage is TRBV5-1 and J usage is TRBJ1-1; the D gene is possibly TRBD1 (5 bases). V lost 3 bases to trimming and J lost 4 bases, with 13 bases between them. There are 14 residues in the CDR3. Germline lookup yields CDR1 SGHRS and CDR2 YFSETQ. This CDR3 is CASSYQTQGTEAFF. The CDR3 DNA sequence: TGCGCCAGCAGCTACCAGACCCAGGGCACTGAAGCTTTCTTT.

CDR3: CASSPLTSYGYTF. In DNA form, the CDR3 reads TGTGCCAGCAGTCCTCTGACATCCTATGGCTACACCTTC. This chain joins TRBV2 and TRBJ1-2; D gene unclear. The CDR3 contains 13 residues. V was cut by 5 bases and J by 4 bases, with 11 bases left in between. From germline, CDR1 is SNHLY and CDR2 FYNNEI.

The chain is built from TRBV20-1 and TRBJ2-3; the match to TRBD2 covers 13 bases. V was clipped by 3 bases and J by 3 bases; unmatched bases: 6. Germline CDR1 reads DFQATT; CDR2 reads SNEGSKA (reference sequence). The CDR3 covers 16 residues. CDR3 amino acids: CSARLTSGGATDTQYF. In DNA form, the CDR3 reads TGCAGTGCTAGGTTAACTAGCGGGGGGGCGACAGATACGCAGTATTTT.

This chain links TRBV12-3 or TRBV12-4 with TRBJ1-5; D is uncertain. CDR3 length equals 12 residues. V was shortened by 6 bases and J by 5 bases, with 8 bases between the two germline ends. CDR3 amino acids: CASSDTDQPQHF. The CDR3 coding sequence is TGTGCCAGCAGCGACACCGATCAGCCCCAGCATTTT.

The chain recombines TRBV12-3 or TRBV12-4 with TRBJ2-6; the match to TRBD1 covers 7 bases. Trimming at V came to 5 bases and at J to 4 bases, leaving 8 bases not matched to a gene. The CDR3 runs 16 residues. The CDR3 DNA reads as TGTGCCAGCAGTAAGCCGACAGGGATCGGGGCCAACGTCCTGACTTTC. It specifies CASSKPTGIGANVLTF.